Listed below are T cell receptor beta chains from one sample, sequenced in a study of shared T cell receptors in the human thymus. Here immunoSEQ multiplex PCR was the method, and the copy in TCRdb shows in-frame clones only, minus some. The sample lists approximately 660,000 clones; over 75% were seen once. The sample was also reused in another study, on human thymus T cells.

The sequencing input was thymocytes. These receptors all come from a boy under two years old with a congenital heart defect. The CDR3 runs from the conserved cysteine through the conserved F or W. The order of the fields is D gene, V gene, clone size, J gene, CDR3 protein, CDR3 DNA. A D gene is named only where the DNA matches it firmly. Size is stated for part of the rows, as once, few or many counts, or as a class when the clone is expanded.

>TRBD1|TRBV19|-|TRBJ1-1
CASSQGTANTEAFF
TGTGCCAGTAGCCAGGGGACAGCGAACACTGAAGCTTTCTTT
>-|TRBV7-3|once|TRBJ2-3
CASSLHGGGGGPDTQYF
TGTGCCAGCAGCTTACACGGCGGGGGAGGGGGGCCAGATACGCAGTATTTT
>-|TRBV27|-|TRBJ2-7
CASSLSYSYEQYF
TGTGCCAGCAGTTTATCGTATTCCTACGAGCAGTACTTC
>-|TRBV2|-|TRBJ2-7
CASSNPPRFVRSSYEQYF
TGTGCCAGCAGCAACCCTCCCCGGTTCGTACGGAGCTCCTACGAGCAGTACTTC
>-|TRBV6-5|-|TRBJ1-6
CASRRESSYNSPLHF
TGTGCCAGCAGAAGGGAGAGCTCCTATAATTCACCCCTCCACTTT
>-|TRBV14|-|TRBJ2-7
CASSQDSGAPSYEQYF
TGTGCCAGCAGCCAGGACTCAGGGGCCCCTAGCTACGAGCAGTACTTC
>TRBD1|TRBV5-1|-|TRBJ1-2
CASSLNGTGVGYGYTF
TGCGCCAGCAGCTTGAACGGGACAGGGGTTGGCTATGGCTACACCTTC
>-|TRBV5-6|few|TRBJ2-7
CASSLAQGYEQYF
TGTGCCAGCAGCTTGGCACAGGGCTACGAGCAGTACTTC
>-|TRBV27|-|TRBJ2-7
CASSPGGEQYF
TGTGCCAGCAGCCCCGGGGGCGAGCAGTACTTC
>TRBD1|TRBV6-5|-|TRBJ2-7
CASSPTGGPYEQYF
TGTGCCAGCAGCCCCACAGGGGGCCCCTACGAGCAGTACTTC
>-|TRBV4-3|-|TRBJ2-2
CASSQVGPGVTGELFF
TGCGCCAGCAGCCAAGTTGGACCAGGGGTGACCGGGGAGCTGTTTTTT
>-|TRBV5-1|-|TRBJ2-7
CASSGSGSYEQYF
TGCGCCAGCAGCGGTAGCGGCTCCTACGAGCAGTACTTC
>TRBD1|TRBV4-1|-|TRBJ2-1
CASSHRQGNYNEQFF
TGCGCCAGCAGCCACCGACAGGGAAATTACAATGAGCAGTTCTTC
>TRBD1|TRBV7-9|-|TRBJ1-1
CASRANRGGGNTEAFF
TGTGCCAGCAGGGCTAACAGGGGTGGAGGGAACACTGAAGCTTTCTTT
>-|TRBV27|few|TRBJ2-5
CASRHRGGRETQYF
TGTGCCAGCAGGCACAGGGGGGGTCGGGAGACCCAGTACTTC
>TRBD2|TRBV6-6|-|TRBJ2-3
CASSYWSSGSTDTQYF
TGTGCCAGCAGTTACTGGTCTAGCGGATCCACAGATACGCAGTATTTT
>-|TRBV27|-|TRBJ2-5
CASSLRTEETQYF
TGTGCCAGCAGTTTGCGGACTGAAGAGACCCAGTACTTC
>-|TRBV6-1|-|TRBJ2-7
CASSETWRGPWKCEQYF
TGTGCCAGCAGTGAAACTTGGAGGGGACCCTGGAAGTGCGAGCAGTACTTC
>-|TRBV2|-|TRBJ2-2
CASPVGDTGELFF
TGTGCCAGCCCTGTGGGAGACACCGGGGAGCTGTTTTTT
>TRBD2|TRBV30|-|TRBJ2-1
CAWSVFRRGGGEQFF
TGTGCCTGGAGTGTGTTTCGGCGGGGCGGGGGAGAGCAGTTCTTC
>-|TRBV25-1|-|TRBJ1-5
CASGIRDSNQPQHF
TGTGCCAGTGGAATCAGGGATAGCAATCAGCCCCAGCATTTT
>-|TRBV10-3|-|TRBJ1-2
CAISSGLNYGYTF
TGTGCCATCAGCAGTGGACTTAACTATGGCTACACCTTC
>TRBD2|TRBV4-1|-|TRBJ2-3
CASSQGAGGPTDTQYF
TGCGCCAGCAGCCAAGGGGCGGGAGGACCGACAGATACGCAGTATTTT
>-|TRBV14|few|TRBJ1-3
CASSPGPSGNTIYF
TGTGCCAGCAGCCCAGGGCCCTCTGGAAACACCATATATTTT
>TRBD2|TRBV4-3|-|TRBJ2-3
CASSQEGLAGDTQYF
TGCGCCAGCAGCCAAGAGGGGCTAGCGGGAGATACGCAGTATTTT
>-|TRBV9|few|TRBJ1-3
CASSHPPSSDIDSGNTIYF
TGTGCCAGCAGCCACCCGCCTTCCTCGGACATAGACTCTGGAAACACCATATATTTT